The 32 T cell receptor beta chains in this list originate from one sample, sequenced in a study of T cell responses to AZD1222 COVID-19 vaccine. Clones were sequenced by immunoSEQ multiplex PCR, and TCRdb holds only the in-frame ones, with some missing. The table records about 150,000 clones, approximately 85% of them present only once. The sequencing used peripheral blood, collected on day 0 of AZD1222 vaccination. Receptor source: an adult in good health.

This chain joins TRBV2 and TRBJ1-1; D possibly corresponds to TRBD1 (5 bases). Germline values: CDR1 SNHLY, CDR2 FYNNEI. V dropped 6 bases and J dropped 5 bases, with 16 bases sitting between them. There are 14 residues in the CDR3. The CDR3 loop reads CASSGVGGGTEAFF. The CDR3, as DNA: TGTGCCAGCAGCGGTGTGGGCGGGGGGACTGAAGCTTTCTTT. Together with reference TRBV2 and TRBJ1-1, the CDR3 gives the full variable domain: EPEVTQTPSHQVTQMGQEVILRCVPISNHLYFYWYRQILGQKVEFLVSFYNNEISEKSEIFDDQFSVERPDGSNFTLKIRSTKLEDSAMYFCASSGVGGGTEAFFGQGTRLTVV.

The V and J genes are TRBV4-1 and TRBJ2-7, with 11 nucleotides matching TRBD1. V trimming: 8 bases; J trimming: 4 bases; junction bases outside the gene matches: 4. This CDR3 has 13 amino acids. The germline gives CDR1 MGHRA, CDR2 YSYEKL. The CDR3 sequence: CASSWDRGYEQYF. CDR3 coding DNA: TGCGCCAGCTCTTGGGACAGGGGGTACGAGCAGTACTTC.

V and J are TRBV3-1 (or the pseudogene TRBV3-2) and TRBJ1-5; tentative D call: TRBD1 (5 bases). V lost 4 bases to trimming and J lost 3 bases, with 13 bases between them. Germline V CDR1 and CDR2: LGHDT, YNNKEL (reference sequence). CDR3 length: 15 residues. The CDR3 nucleotides read TGTGCCAGCAGCCGTGGGGAGGGGAACAATCAGCCCCAGCATTTT. It yields the protein CASSRGEGNNQPQHF.

The CDR3 spells CASSPLPGTGWRETQYF. CDR3 nucleotide sequence: TGTGCCAGCAGCCCGCTCCCGGGGACAGGGTGGCGAGAGACCCAGTACTTC. The chain combines TRBV7-6 with TRBJ2-5; TRBD1 aligns across 9 bases. Germline values: CDR1 SGHVS, CDR2 FNYEAQ. The CDR3 runs to 17 residues. Trimming removed 5 bases from V and 4 bases from J; junction bases left unmatched: 14.

The J gene is TRBJ1-3, the V gene TRBV28; TRBD1 aligns across 8 bases. Germline V lookup: CDR1 MDHEN, CDR2 SYDVKM. The CDR3 totals 16 residues. After removal of 6 bases from V and 4 bases from J, the junction contained 11 bases not matched to a gene. Written as DNA, the CDR3 is TGTGCCAGCAGCCCCTCGCCGGGACAGGACGGAAACACCATATATTTT. As protein: CASSPSPGQDGNTIYF.

This chain connects TRBV2 to TRBJ1-4, with TRBD1 identical over 8 bases. The germline V gene encodes CDR1 SNHLY and CDR2 FYNNEI. This CDR3 comprises 15 residues. Unmatched junction bases numbered 7, after V lost 7 bases and J lost 3 bases. The CDR3 sequence: CASKLRGLSNEKLFF. CDR3 nucleotides: TGTGCCAGCAAACTCAGGGGGCTTTCTAATGAAAAACTGTTTTTT.

V is TRBV5-1 and J is TRBJ2-7; D is possibly TRBD1 (6 bases). Germline V CDR1 and CDR2: SGHRS, YFSETQ. The V end lost 4 bases, the J end lost 3 bases, and 14 bases lay between the germline ends. This CDR3 spans 14 amino acids. The CDR3 loop reads CASSPGQRLYEQYF. The DNA for the CDR3 is TGCGCCAGCAGCCCTGGACAGCGGCTCTACGAGCAGTACTTC.

The chain has TRBV6-5 and TRBJ1-2, with no clear D. In germline, CDR1 is MNHEY, CDR2 SVGAGI. This CDR3 is 12 amino acids long. V was pared by 6 bases and J by 4 bases, with 9 bases between. The CDR3 sequence: CASSRTGYGYTF. The CDR3 DNA follows: TGTGCCAGCAGCCGAACCGGCTATGGCTACACCTTC.

The J gene is TRBJ1-4, the V gene TRBV12-3 or TRBV12-4, with D tentatively TRBD1 (5 bases). The CDR3 spans 13 residues. The V gene lost 7 bases and the J gene lost 10 bases, with 16 bases spanning the gap. In nucleotides, the CDR3 is TGTGCCAGCACCTCTGGGGCCGACGGAAAACTGTTTTTT. It encodes CASTSGADGKLFF.

This chain links TRBV19 with TRBJ2-5; TRBD2 might be the D (5 bases). V lost 2 bases and J 4 bases, leaving 17 bases between the germline ends. The CDR3 contains 16 residues. Germline values: CDR1 LNHDA, CDR2 SQIVND (reference sequence). The CDR3 DNA reads TGTGCCAGTAGTATAAGCAGGCAGGACTTCTCAGAGACCCAGTACTTC. This gives the protein CASSISRQDFSETQYF.

The rearrangement links TRBV5-1 to TRBJ1-1, with 8 bases that match TRBD1. The CDR3 contains 14 residues. Trimming removed 2 bases from V and 3 bases from J; junction bases left unmatched: 3. Germline values: CDR1 SGHRS, CDR2 YFSETQ. The CDR3 nucleotides read TGCGCCAGCAGCTTCACAGGGGGGGACACTGAAGCTTTCTTT. Amino acids: CASSFTGGDTEAFF.

This clone came up a few times. The chain combines TRBV4-1 with TRBJ1-1; no definite D call. This CDR3 has 16 amino acids. The V end lost 1 base, the J end lost 1 base, and 13 bases lay between the germline ends. CDR1 is MGHRA and CDR2 is YSYEKL in the germline V gene. CDR3 protein: CASSQVAGQRNTEAFF. CDR3 coding DNA: TGCGCCAGCAGCCAAGTGGCAGGCCAAAGGAACACTGAAGCTTTCTTT.

The gene calls are TRBV3-1 (or the pseudogene TRBV3-2) and TRBJ2-6, with 8 bases matching TRBD1. The length of the CDR3 is 19 residues. Germline CDR1 and CDR2: LGHDT and YNNKEL (reference sequence). The junction had 8 bases not matched to a gene; V was cut back by 1 base and J by 0 bases. In nucleotides, the CDR3 is TGTGCCAGCAGCCAAGGCCGGGACAGGCGTCTCTCTGGGGCCAACGTCCTGACTTTC. Its protein is CASSQGRDRRLSGANVLTF.

The chain recombines TRBV5-6 with TRBJ2-7; D is undetermined. Germline values: CDR1 SGHDT, CDR2 YYEEEE. Trimming stripped 4 bases from V and 1 base from J, with 9 bases between. This CDR3 comprises 13 residues. CDR3 in amino acids: CASSPTNSYEQYF. CDR3 in DNA: TGTGCCAGCAGCCCGACAAATTCCTACGAGCAGTACTTC. The full variable domain, with the rest looked up from reference TRBV5-6 and TRBJ2-7, is DAGVTQSPTHLIKTRGQQVTLRCSPKSGHDTVSWYQQALGQGPQFIFQYYEEEERQRGNFPDRFSGHQFPNYSSELNVNALLLGDSALYLCASSPTNSYEQYFGPGTRLTVT.

V gene TRBV6-6 combines with J gene TRBJ2-2, with 7 bases aligning to TRBD2. CDR3 length: 16 residues. V trimming: 7 bases; J trimming: 4 bases; junction bases outside the gene matches: 12. CDR1 and CDR2 (germline): MNHNY, SVGAGI (reference sequence). The CDR3, as DNA: TGTGCCAGCAACCATGGGGAAGGGAGGGCCACCGGGGAGCTGTTTTTT. It specifies CASNHGEGRATGELFF.

The chain couples TRBV19 to TRBJ2-4; D uncertain. CDR3 length equals 14 residues. Between the trimmed V and J ends, which lost 3 bases and 1 base, there was a span of 7 bases. The germline gives CDR1 LNHDA, CDR2 SQIVND (reference sequence). The CDR3 region has the DNA TGTGCCAGTAGTATCCCCCTTGCCAAAAACATTCAGTACTTC. Translating it yields CASSIPLAKNIQYF.

The CDR3 loop reads CASTVWQGATDTQYF. DNA for the CDR3: TGTGCCAGCACCGTTTGGCAGGGGGCAACAGATACGCAGTATTTT. The chain has TRBV28 and TRBJ2-3; 8 nucleotides agree with TRBD1. The CDR3 totals 15 residues. The trim removed 7 bases at V and 3 bases at J, leaving 9 bases unmatched. CDR1 and CDR2 (germline): MDHEN, SYDVKM.

The chain couples TRBV19 to TRBJ1-5; no clear D. V dropped 6 bases and J dropped 3 bases, with 15 bases sitting between them. Germline V gene lookup returns CDR1 LNHDA and CDR2 SQIVND (reference sequence). The CDR3 has 15 residues. The CDR3 loop is CASRTGGFVNQPQHF. The DNA for the CDR3 is TGTGCCAGTAGGACCGGCGGGTTCGTCAATCAGCCCCAGCATTTT.

The chain links TRBV15 to TRBJ1-1; possibly TRBD1 for D (5 bases). Trimming removed 5 bases from V and 3 bases from J, with 25 bases in between. Germline CDR1 reads LNHNV; CDR2 reads YYDKDF (reference sequence). The CDR3 consists of 18 residues. The CDR3 coding sequence is TGTGCCACCAGCGGACTGGGGGAGAGGGGATTCAGGGACACTGAAGCTTTCTTT. Translation gives CATSGLGERGFRDTEAFF.

The chain joins TRBV11-3 to TRBJ1-1; no clear D gene. Germline V gives CDR1 SGHNT, CDR2 YENEEA. Trimming stripped 1 base from V and 3 bases from J, with 9 bases between. The CDR3 loop spans 14 amino acids. The CDR3 is CASSLASGDTEAFF. CDR3 coding DNA: TGTGCCAGCAGCTTAGCTAGTGGGGACACTGAAGCTTTCTTT.

The sample holds one count of this clone. The genes are TRBV6-5 and TRBJ1-6, with D tentatively TRBD1 (6 bases). CDR3 length: 15 residues. CDR1 is MNHEY, CDR2 SVGAGI, per germline. Trimming took off 8 bases at V and 4 bases at J, with 15 bases between the two ends. DNA for the CDR3: TGTGCCAGCGGACTACAGGGCCTGTATAATTCACCCCTCCACTTT. Protein: CASGLQGLYNSPLHF.

This rearrangement joins TRBV12-3 or TRBV12-4 to TRBJ1-5; D uncertain. The CDR3 is 13 residues long. V was trimmed by 3 bases and J by 4 bases, leaving 7 bases between them. DNA of the CDR3: TGTGCCAGCAGTTTCGGTACTAATCAGCCCCAGCATTTT. It translates to CASSFGTNQPQHF.

This chain connects TRBV2 to TRBJ2-3; perhaps TRBD1 as D (5 bases). The CDR3 totals 14 residues. Germline V gene data show CDR1 as SNHLY and CDR2 as FYNNEI. V dropped 3 bases and J dropped 1 base, with 8 bases sitting between them. CDR3 DNA: TGTGCCAGCAGTGAGCAGGGCGGCACAGATACGCAGTATTTT. This codes for CASSEQGGTDTQYF.

The chain links TRBV4-1 to TRBJ1-2; D is possibly TRBD1 (5 bases). V lost 2 bases and J lost 5, with 15 bases in between. Germline V CDR1 and CDR2: MGHRA, YSYEKL. The CDR3 runs 15 residues. The CDR3 region is CASSQSPGGFYGYTF. CDR3 DNA: TGCGCCAGCAGCCAATCCCCTGGGGGATTTTATGGCTACACCTTC.

J is TRBJ2-7 and V is TRBV19; perhaps TRBD2 as D (6 bases). Trimming pared 5 bases from V and 9 bases from J, leaving 23 bases between. The CDR3 spans 15 residues. Germline CDR1 LNHDA, CDR2 SQIVND (reference sequence). CDR3 sequence (DNA): TGTGCCAGTAGTTCGTCCGGGACTCCTCGTATCGGGCAGTACTTC. Translated: CASSSSGTPRIGQYF.

The rearrangement joins TRBV10-3 to TRBJ1-1, with D perhaps matching TRBD1 (5 bases). The V gene lost 8 bases and the J gene lost 7 bases, with 11 bases spanning the gap. In germline, CDR1 is ENHRY, CDR2 SYGVKD. The CDR3 length is 11 residues. Here the CDR3 reads CAIGVGGEAFF. For the CDR3, the DNA is TGTGCCATCGGGGTGGGGGGTGAAGCTTTCTTT.

The chain is built from TRBV10-3 and TRBJ1-1; TRBD1 might be the D (6 bases). Per germline, CDR1 ENHRY and CDR2 SYGVKD. Trimming shortened V by 8 bases and J by 2 bases, and 12 bases separated the two germline ends. CDR3 length: 13 amino acids. CDR3 nucleotide sequence: TGTGCCATCCGGGGGGCGATTAACACTGAAGCTTTCTTT. Translated, it gives CAIRGAINTEAFF.

The chain carries TRBV19 and TRBJ2-5; no firm D call. The CDR3 loop spans 13 amino acids. Germline CDR1 reads LNHDA; CDR2 reads SQIVND (reference sequence). V lost 5 bases and J lost 5, with 12 bases in between. The CDR3 protein is CASSSTLGETQYF. The CDR3 DNA reads as TGTGCCAGTAGTTCGACCTTGGGGGAGACCCAGTACTTC. The whole variable domain, remainder taken from reference TRBV19 and TRBJ2-5, is DGGITQSPKYLFRKEGQNVTLSCEQNLNHDAMYWYRQDPGQGLRLIYYSQIVNDFQKGDIAEGYSVSREKKESFPLTVTSAQKNPTAFYLCASSSTLGETQYFGPGTRLLVL.

The CDR3 sequence is CASSTVAGTGELFF. As DNA, the CDR3 is TGTGCCAGTAGTACGGTAGCTGGGACCGGGGAGCTGTTTTTT. This chain joins TRBV19 and TRBJ2-2; D is uncertain. V lost 4 bases and J 5 bases, leaving 11 bases between the germline ends. This CDR3 comprises 14 residues. CDR1 is LNHDA and CDR2 is SQIVND in the germline V gene (reference sequence).

This rearrangement joins TRBV27 to TRBJ1-5; possible D gene TRBD1, 5 bases. The CDR3 has 15 residues. CDR1 MNHEY and CDR2 SMNVEV come from the germline V gene (reference sequence). V lost 6 bases, J lost 0 bases, and 12 bases lay in between. In DNA, the CDR3 is TGTGCCAGCAGGCGGGACGGCTATAGCAATCAGCCCCAGCATTTT. This sequence encodes CASRRDGYSNQPQHF.

This chain's CDR3 is CASSPGPLTEAFF. The DNA for the CDR3 is TGTGCCAGCAGCCCGGGCCCACTCACTGAAGCTTTCTTT. The chain links TRBV14 to TRBJ1-1; D not certain. V was shortened by 4 bases and J by 4 bases, with 10 bases between the two germline ends. Germline loops: CDR1 SGHDN, CDR2 FVKESK. This CDR3 spans 13 amino acids.

The CDR3 loop reads CASSPGTDYNEQFF. CDR3 bases: TGTGCCAGCAGTCCCGGGACAGATTACAATGAGCAGTTCTTC. V usage is TRBV6-5 and J usage is TRBJ2-1; 7 bases map to TRBD1. J gave up 4 bases and V 5 bases, and 5 bases lay outside the gene matches. CDR3 size: 14 residues. The germline V gene has CDR1 MNHEY and CDR2 SVGAGI.